Shown below are 32 T cell receptor beta chains from a single sample sequenced in a study of cytomegalovirus exposure and HLA in healthy donors. PCR involved 60 Vbeta and 13 Jbeta primers. Libraries were prepared by immunoSEQ multiplex PCR; TCRdb keeps only in-frame clonotypes and omits some of them. The data contain some 140,000 clones, about four fifths of them seen just once; the ten biggest clones take up roughly 1.2%. Sequencing input: PBMCs. These TCRs come from a male donor in good health and CMV-seropositive.

The rearrangement joins TRBV27 to TRBJ2-2, with D possibly matching TRBD2 (6 bases). The germline V gene has CDR1 MNHEY and CDR2 SMNVEV (reference sequence). Between the trimmed V and J ends, which lost 3 bases and 0 bases, there was a span of 11 bases. The CDR3 is 16 residues long. The CDR3 is CASSFGRRPNTGELFF. CDR3 nucleotide sequence: TGTGCCAGCAGTTTTGGGAGGAGGCCGAACACCGGGGAGCTGTTTTTT.

The chain couples TRBV6-4 to TRBJ1-1, with 9 bases identical to TRBD1. The CDR3 has 15 amino acids. Germline trimming cut 6 bases from V and 4 bases from J; bases unmatched to any gene: 9. Germline V lookup: CDR1 MRHNA, CDR2 SNTAGT. The CDR3, as DNA: TGTGCCAGCAGGGAACAGGGGGCGGCGGGCACTGAAGCTTTCTTT. The encoded protein is CASREQGAAGTEAFF.

The rearrangement links TRBV7-8 to TRBJ1-2; D gene uncertain. This CDR3 has 14 amino acids. V lost 0 bases and J 0 bases, leaving 5 bases between the germline ends. Germline CDR1 is SGHVS and CDR2 is FQNEAQ. CDR3 in DNA: TGTGCCAGCAGCTTAGCCCTAGCTAACTATGGCTACACCTTC. It is translated as CASSLALANYGYTF.

The chain is built from TRBV5-1 and TRBJ1-3; the D gene is possibly TRBD1 (6 bases). Trimming stripped 5 bases from V and 2 bases from J, with 11 bases between. This CDR3 is 14 amino acids long. CDR1 SGHRS and CDR2 YFSETQ come from the germline V gene. CDR3 loop: CASRTGFAGNTIYF. CDR3 coding DNA: TGCGCCAGCAGAACAGGGTTTGCTGGAAACACCATATATTTT.

This clone was found once. V is TRBV25-1 and J is TRBJ2-1, with 10 bases identical to TRBD2. This CDR3 comprises 14 residues. V shed 6 bases and J 3 bases; nucleotides not matched to a gene: 2. Germline V lookup: CDR1 MGHDK, CDR2 SYGVNS. CDR3 coding DNA: TGTGCCAGCAGACTAGCGGGGCACTACAATGAGCAGTTCTTC. It encodes CASRLAGHYNEQFF.

This clone was seen a few times. The chain combines TRBV5-4 with TRBJ2-2; 7 nucleotides match TRBD2. CDR3 size: 12 residues. Trimming removed 7 bases from V and 5 bases from J; junction bases left unmatched: 2. Looked up from germline, CDR1 is SGHNT and CDR2 is YYREEE (reference sequence). The CDR3 bases are TGTGCCAGCGGGACTATGACCGGGGAGCTGTTTTTT. Its translation: CASGTMTGELFF. The whole variable domain, filled in from reference TRBV5-4 and TRBJ2-2, reads ETGVTQSPTHLIKTRGQQVTLRCSSQSGHNTVSWYQQALGQGPQFIFQYYREEENGRGNFPPRFSGLQFPNYSSELNVNALELDDSALYLCASGTMTGELFFGEGSRLTVL.

The rearrangement uses TRBV2 and TRBJ1-1; TRBD1 agrees at 8 bases. The CDR3 is 13 residues long. Germline loops: CDR1 SNHLY, CDR2 FYNNEI. V was pared by 6 bases and J by 8 bases, with 8 bases of the junction left unmatched. The CDR3 sequence is CASSRTGRSEAFF. CDR3 DNA sequence: TGTGCCAGCAGCCGGACAGGGAGGTCAGAAGCTTTCTTT.

This rearrangement joins TRBV15 to TRBJ2-3; 14 bases line up with TRBD2. Germline V lookup: CDR1 LNHNV, CDR2 YYDKDF (reference sequence). CDR3 size: 18 residues. The V segment lost 3 bases and the J segment 1 base; nucleotides outside the gene matches: 6. The CDR3 DNA reads as TGTGCCACCAGCAGCCTCCCGGGACTAGCGGGGGGCACAGATACGCAGTATTTT. Its protein product is CATSSLPGLAGGTDTQYF.

The sample holds one count of this clone. The V and J genes are TRBV5-1 and TRBJ2-3, with 9 bases fitting TRBD2. CDR1 SGHRS and CDR2 YFSETQ come from the germline V gene. V shed 4 bases and J 6 bases; nucleotides not matched to a gene: 6. The CDR3 has 14 residues. The CDR3: CASSIGLAPDTQYF. The CDR3 DNA reads as TGCGCCAGCAGCATAGGACTAGCGCCCGATACGCAGTATTTT.

The chain couples TRBV5-1 to TRBJ2-1; D is unresolved. Germline assignment: CDR1 SGHRS and CDR2 YFSETQ. The CDR3 is made up of 11 amino acids. V was cut by 0 bases and J by 10 bases, with 5 bases left in between. DNA for the CDR3: TGCGCCAGCAGCTTGGCTCTAGAGCAGTTCTTC. This sequence encodes CASSLALEQFF.

The rearrangement joins TRBV7-2 to TRBJ2-7; D not resolved. With 0 bases removed from V and 3 bases from J, the gap between germline ends came to 6 bases. This CDR3 is built from 13 residues. Per the germline V gene, CDR1 is SGHTA and CDR2 is FQGNSA. CDR3 bases: TGTGCCAGCAGCTTAGCCTCGAGCTACGAGCAGTACTTC. Translated: CASSLASSYEQYF.

J is TRBJ2-2 and V is TRBV9, with TRBD1 identical over 10 bases. Germline CDR1 and CDR2: SGDLS and YYNGEE. CDR3 size: 16 residues. J lost 5 bases, V lost 5 bases, and 9 bases had no gene match. CDR3 bases: TGTGCCAGCAGTGCTCGGACAGGGGGGCTAACCGGGGAGCTGTTTTTT. Its protein product is CASSARTGGLTGELFF.

The chain employs TRBV7-9 and TRBJ1-4; the D is unclear. V was shortened by 7 bases and J by 7 bases, with 19 bases between the two germline ends. The CDR3 covers 15 residues. Germline CDR1 and CDR2: SEHNR and FQNEAQ (reference sequence). In nucleotides, the CDR3 is TGTGCCAGCACCCCTTCGGCTCTTCGGGGTGAAAAACTGTTTTTT. Its translation is CASTPSALRGEKLFF.

The sample holds a few counts of this clone. The rearrangement uses TRBV6-1 and TRBJ1-1; D unclear. Trimming shortened V by 2 bases and J by 7 bases, and 8 bases separated the two germline ends. Germline V CDR1 and CDR2: MNHNS, SASEGT. CDR3 length equals 12 residues. The CDR3 spells CASSELGSEAFF. The DNA of the CDR3 is TGTGCCAGCAGTGAATTAGGGAGTGAAGCTTTCTTT.

The sample holds one count of this clone. J is TRBJ2-3 and V is TRBV5-6; 7 nucleotides line up with TRBD2. Germline CDR1 SGHDT, CDR2 YYEEEE. The CDR3 loop spans 16 amino acids. The V segment lost 3 bases and the J segment 2 bases; nucleotides outside the gene matches: 9. The CDR3 nucleotides are TGTGCCAGCAGCTCATTGACTAGCAGCTACACAGATACGCAGTATTTT. Translating it yields CASSSLTSSYTDTQYF.

Here the CDR3 DNA reads TGTGCCAGCAGCTTAGAGGACAGGGTCGACTACGAGCAGTACTTC. Translation: CASSLEDRVDYEQYF. The gene calls are TRBV7-6 and TRBJ2-7; TRBD1 agrees at 8 bases. V lost 1 base and J lost 3; bases outside the gene matches: 5. From germline, CDR1 is SGHVS and CDR2 FNYEAQ. The CDR3 spans 15 residues.

The rearrangement joins TRBV27 to TRBJ1-4; a possible D gene is TRBD1 (5 bases). There are 14 residues in the CDR3. The germline CDR1 and CDR2 sequences are MNHEY and SMNVEV (reference sequence). The germline V and J ends were trimmed by 3 bases and 7 bases, with 12 bases remaining between them. The CDR3 bases are TGTGCCAGCAGTTTGGGGCGGATGGGTGAAAAACTGTTTTTT. Protein sequence: CASSLGRMGEKLFF.

The chain joins TRBV5-5 to TRBJ1-2, with 9 positions matching TRBD1. This CDR3 is built from 15 residues. J was trimmed by 9 bases and V by 6 bases; bases with no gene match: 15. The germline V gene has CDR1 SGHKS and CDR2 YYEKEE (reference sequence). The chain's CDR3 is CASTDGLGTGKSYTF. The CDR3, as DNA: TGTGCCAGCACCGACGGACTTGGGACAGGGAAGAGCTACACCTTC.

About this clone itself: Distinct nucleotide sequences in the sample also encode this CDR3. This chain joins TRBV4-1 and TRBJ2-3, with D possibly being TRBD1 (6 bases). V shed 3 bases and J shed 9 bases, with 28 bases lying between them. The CDR3 runs to 18 residues. Germline V gives CDR1 MGHRA, CDR2 YSYEKL. The CDR3 is CASSQGYPVGTHRATQYF. In DNA, the CDR3 is TGCGCCAGCAGCCAGGGATACCCGGTAGGGACCCACAGGGCCACGCAGTATTTT.

On this clone itself: At the DNA level, this CDR3 is encoded by other sequences in the same sample as well. The chain recombines TRBV4-3 with TRBJ2-7, with 7 bases matching TRBD1. This CDR3 is 14 amino acids long. CDR1 and CDR2 (germline): LGHNA, YSLEER. J gave up 4 bases and V 0 bases, and 3 bases lay outside the gene matches. CDR3 in DNA: TGCGCCAGCAGCCAAGACAGGGGGTCTTACGAGCAGTACTTC. Residues: CASSQDRGSYEQYF.

CDR3 DNA: TGTGCCAGCAGCAAGGGACTAGCGGACACCTACGAGCAGTACTTC. Residues: CASSKGLADTYEQYF. V usage is TRBV7-2 and J usage is TRBJ2-7; 11 nucleotides line up with TRBD2. V lost 5 bases to trimming and J lost 2 bases; unmatched junction nucleotides: 5. There are 15 residues in the CDR3. The germline V gene has CDR1 SGHTA and CDR2 FQGNSA.

CDR3 in DNA: TGTAAACTAGGGTCTATGCGGGAGTTGGGCATTCAGTACTTC. The encoded protein is CKLGSMRELGIQYF. The chain uses TRBV11-3 and TRBJ2-4; 7 bases map to TRBD2. The CDR3 spans 14 residues. The germline V gene encodes CDR1 SGHNT and CDR2 YENEEA.

The chain is built from TRBV11-3 and TRBJ2-2; D call uncertain. V dropped 1 base and J dropped 5 bases, with 5 bases sitting between them. In germline, CDR1 is SGHNT, CDR2 YENEEA. This CDR3 is built from 13 residues. CDR3 amino acids: CASSLVLTGELFF. CDR3 bases: TGTGCCAGCAGCTTAGTCCTAACCGGGGAGCTGTTTTTT.

This chain connects TRBV4-1 to TRBJ2-7; 8 bases line up with TRBD2. From germline, CDR1 is MGHRA and CDR2 YSYEKL. V lost 2 bases, J lost 2 bases, and 11 bases stayed unmatched. This CDR3 has 17 amino acids. CDR3: CASSQQPPGLVTYEQYF. CDR3 nucleotides: TGCGCCAGCAGCCAACAACCGCCGGGACTAGTGACCTACGAGCAGTACTTC.

The genes are TRBV5-1 and TRBJ2-2; 14 positions agree with TRBD2. With 3 bases clipped from V and 5 bases from J, the junction kept 6 bases outside the gene matches. This CDR3 spans 17 amino acids. The germline V gene has CDR1 SGHRS and CDR2 YFSETQ. In nucleotides, the CDR3 is TGCGCCAGCAGCTCCGGGACTAGCGGGAGCTATACCGGGGAGCTGTTTTTT. Translated, it gives CASSSGTSGSYTGELFF. Based on the CDR3 plus reference TRBV5-1 and TRBJ2-2, the full variable domain is KAGVTQTPRYLIKTRGQQVTLSCSPISGHRSVSWYQQTPGQGLQFLFEYFSETQRNKGNFPGRFSGRQFSNSRSEMNVSTLELGDSALYLCASSSGTSGSYTGELFFGEGSRLTVL.

V and J are TRBV14 and TRBJ1-1; D gene uncertain. The CDR3 has 16 residues. Per the germline V gene, CDR1 is SGHDN and CDR2 is FVKESK. V lost 3 bases and J lost 2, with 16 bases in between. CDR3 coding DNA: TGTGCCAGCAGCCAGAACGCCGAAGTGAGAAACACTGAAGCTTTCTTT. Its translation is CASSQNAEVRNTEAFF. The full variable domain, completed using reference TRBV14 and TRBJ1-1, is EAGVTQFPSHSVIEKGQTVTLRCDPISGHDNLYWYRRVMGKEIKFLLHFVKESKQDESGMPNNRFLAERTGGTYSTLKVQPAELEDSGVYFCASSQNAEVRNTEAFFGQGTRLTVV.

The V call is TRBV27, the J call TRBJ2-2, with 8 bases aligning to TRBD1. Germline lookup yields CDR1 MNHEY and CDR2 SMNVEV (reference sequence). The CDR3 covers 15 residues. Trimming cost V 3 bases and J 1 base; bases outside gene matches: 1. CDR3 nucleotides: TGTGCCAGCAGTTTCGGGACAGGGAACACCGGGGAGCTGTTTTTT. Its translation: CASSFGTGNTGELFF.

This clone is a singleton in its sample. The chain recombines TRBV18 with TRBJ1-4; D remains ambiguous. Germline V gene data show CDR1 as KGHSH and CDR2 as LQKENI. Deletions cut 1 base from V and 4 bases from J, with 7 bases between. The CDR3 consists of 14 residues. The CDR3 spells CASSPLNGNEKLFF. CDR3 DNA: TGTGCCAGCTCACCACTGAACGGTAATGAAAAACTGTTTTTT.

This clone showed up just once. DNA of the CDR3: TGTGCCACCACAAAATCCGGGACAGGGTACCAAGAGACCCAGTACTTC. This translates into CATTKSGTGYQETQYF. This chain connects TRBV2 to TRBJ2-5; 9 bases fit TRBD1. The junction had 12 bases not matched to a gene; V was cut back by 10 bases and J by 0 bases. The CDR3 has 16 residues. CDR1 SNHLY and CDR2 FYNNEI come from the germline V gene.

This clone was recorded once. The chain couples TRBV5-1 to TRBJ1-1, with TRBD1 matching 8 bases. This CDR3 is 15 amino acids long. The germline V gene encodes CDR1 SGHRS and CDR2 YFSETQ. V dropped 4 bases and J dropped 0; count of bases not matched to a gene: 5. CDR3 nucleotides: TGCGCCAGCAGCCCAAAGACAGGGGTGAACACTGAAGCTTTCTTT. It yields the protein CASSPKTGVNTEAFF.

J is TRBJ1-2 and V is TRBV7-9, with D maybe TRBD1 (5 bases). V lost 7 bases, J lost 4 bases, and 13 bases lay in between. In germline, CDR1 is SEHNR, CDR2 FQNEAQ (reference sequence). The CDR3 runs 13 residues. This chain's CDR3 is CASNSQGTYGYTF. The CDR3 bases are TGTGCCAGCAATAGTCAGGGAACCTATGGCTACACCTTC. Variable domain in full (rest from reference TRBV7-9 and TRBJ1-2): DTGVSQNPRHKITKRGQNVTFRCDPISEHNRLYWYRQTLGQGPEFLTYFQNEAQLEKSRLLSDRFSAERPKGSFSTLEIQRTEQGDSAMYLCASNSQGTYGYTFGSGTRLTVV.

This clone was recorded once. V is TRBV2 and J is TRBJ2-5; TRBD2 aligns across 13 bases. Germline V gene sequence: CDR1 SNHLY, CDR2 FYNNEI. The CDR3 has 16 residues. Trimming at V came to 5 bases and at J to 4 bases, leaving 7 bases not matched to a gene. The CDR3 nucleotides read TGTGCCAGCAGTCCGGGACTAGCGGGGCGGGGAGAGACCCAGTACTTC. The encoded protein is CASSPGLAGRGETQYF.